Listed below are T cell receptor beta chains from one sample, sequenced in a study of blood T cells in healthy people across ages. In TCRdb, the 5' RACE reads were re-called with MiXCR into one record per CDR3 protein. The sample has hundreds of thousands of distinct CDR3 sequences, 40% to 50% seen once. Sequencing was performed on blood. The receptors shown here come from an elderly man in good health. CDR3s include the opening cysteine and the closing phenylalanine or tryptophan. The D gene is left open where the match is weak. Part of the rows lack a size; the others show once, few, many or a class for expanded clones.

v_gene	abundance	d_gene	j_gene	CDR3nt	CDR3aa
TRBV10-3	many	NA	TRBJ2-7	TGTGCCATCAGTGAGGGACGAGGTGAGCAGTACTTC	CAISEGRGEQYF
TRBV20-1	few	NA	TRBJ2-5	TGCAGTGCTACCGGCACAGGGCGGCAAGAGACCCAGTACTTC	CSATGTGRQETQYF
TRBV20-1	few	TRBD2	TRBJ2-1	TGCAGTGCCACTTCGACTAGCGGTGCGGGTAATGAGCAGTTCTTC	CSATSTSGAGNEQFF
TRBV10-2	few	TRBD1	TRBJ1-2	TGCGCCAGCAGTGATAACAGGGGAAACTATGGCTACACCTTC	CASSDNRGNYGYTF
TRBV25-1	NA	TRBD1	TRBJ1-1	TGTGCCAGCAGGAGGGTAGGGACAGGGGGGAACACTGAAGCTTTCTTT	CASRRVGTGGNTEAFF
TRBV6-5	NA	NA	TRBJ2-7	TGTGCCAGCGGACCCACGGGAATGGAGATCGACGAGCAGTACTTC	CASGPTGMEIDEQYF
TRBV6-2/TRBV6-3	NA	NA	TRBJ2-3	TGTGCCAGCAGCCCGGGGGTGGGTACGCAGTATTTT	CASSPGVGTQYF
TRBV11-3	once	TRBD2	TRBJ2-1	TGTGCCAGCAGCTTAGAAGCCACTAGCGGGACCAATGAGCAGTTCTTC	CASSLEATSGTNEQFF
TRBV29-1	many	TRBD2	TRBJ2-3	TGCAGCGTTGAAACAGGACTAGCGGAATACACAGATACGCAGTATTTT	CSVETGLAEYTDTQYF
TRBV27	NA	NA	TRBJ2-7	TGTGCCAGCAGTTCCCAGGTAGGGGGCGCGACGGGAGAGTCGAGCTCCTACGAGCAGTACTTC	CASSSQVGGATGESSSYEQYF
TRBV7-7	few	TRBD1	TRBJ2-5	TGTGCTAGCAGCCCGACAGGGTCACAAGAGACCCAGTACTTC	CASSPTGSQETQYF
TRBV4-2	few	TRBD1	TRBJ2-3	TGTGCCAGCAGCCAGCCACCGGGACAGACTTTCACAGATACGCAGTATTTT	CASSQPPGQTFTDTQYF
TRBV7-2	NA	NA	TRBJ2-3	TGTGCCAGCAGCTTAGTGGTAGTTAGCACAGATACGCAGTATTTT	CASSLVVVSTDTQYF
TRBV10-3	few	NA	TRBJ2-1	TGTGCCATCGGTGAGGCCGGGACTCCGGTCAATGAGCAGTTCTTC	CAIGEAGTPVNEQFF
TRBV6-2/TRBV6-3	NA	TRBD2	TRBJ2-1	TGTGCCAGCAGTTACGTGGGCGGGGGGGCCCCTGAGCAGTTCTTC	CASSYVGGGAPEQFF
TRBV29-1	NA	NA	TRBJ2-1	TGCAGCGTAGACCCACAAGGGGTGAGTGAGCAGTTCTTT	CSVDPQGVSEQFF
TRBV20-1	NA	NA	TRBJ2-6	TGCAGTGCTAGAGATTCCGATCGGGCAGGGTTAATTTCGGGGGCCAACGTCCTGACTTTC	CSARDSDRAGLISGANVLTF
TRBV25-1	few	NA	TRBJ2-5	TGTGCCAGCAGTGATTCAGGGGATGAGCAGTACTTC	CASSDSGDEQYF
TRBV3-1	NA	TRBD2	TRBJ2-7	TGTGCCAGCAGCACCCCTAGCGGGACCCGCGAGCAGTACTTC	CASSTPSGTREQYF
TRBV7-2	NA	NA	TRBJ2-2	TGTGCCAGCAGCACCTACGGACAGGGGGAGCTGTTTTTT	CASSTYGQGELFF
TRBV20-1	few	TRBD1	TRBJ2-7	TGCAGTGCAACCGGGGACAGGGGCTACGAGCAGTACTTC	CSATGDRGYEQYF
TRBV29-1	NA	NA	TRBJ1-2	TGCAGCGTTGAGGGCTACACCTTC	CSVEGYTF
TRBV10-3	few	NA	TRBJ1-1	TGTGCCATCAGTGAAGACAGGATGAACACTGAAGCTTTCTTT	CAISEDRMNTEAFF
TRBV27	NA	NA	TRBJ1-6	TGTGCCAGCAGTCCCTATGAGGGGAGGCATTCACCCCTCCACTTT	CASSPYEGRHSPLHF
TRBV2	few	TRBD2	TRBJ2-7	TGTGCCAGCAGTGTAAGCGGGAGAGGGCGCGAGCAGTACTTC	CASSVSGRGREQYF
TRBV12-3/TRBV12-4	NA	NA	TRBJ2-1	TGTGCCAGCAGTTCCCGGGCCCTACTCGCTAATGAGCAGTTCTTC	CASSSRALLANEQFF
TRBV20-1	NA	NA	TRBJ2-1	TGCAGTGCTAGAGATATTCGTAACGGGTTCTCCTACAATGAGCAGTTCTTC	CSARDIRNGFSYNEQFF
TRBV11-2	NA	NA	TRBJ2-6	TGTGCCAGCAGCTACGGGGGTCCGGTGGTTACTGGGGCCAACGTCCTGACTTTC	CASSYGGPVVTGANVLTF
TRBV7-6	few	NA	TRBJ2-7	TGTGCCAGCAGTACCCCTGGGTACGAGCAGTACTTC	CASSTPGYEQYF
TRBV12-3/TRBV12-4	few	NA	TRBJ1-5	TGTGCCAGCAGCGTACAGGGAAGCAATCAGCCCCAGCATTTT	CASSVQGSNQPQHF
TRBV5-8	many	TRBD2	TRBJ2-1	TGTGCCAGCAGCTCCGATTCTAGCGGGAGGGCCTTCATTGAGCAGTTCTTC	CASSSDSSGRAFIEQFF
TRBV3-1	once	TRBD1	TRBJ1-2	TGTGCCAGCAGCCCGGGGGTCAGGGGGGCATGTGGCTACACCTTC	CASSPGVRGACGYTF
TRBV9	NA	TRBD1	TRBJ2-5	TGTGCCAGCAGCGTTGGAGGGACAGGGGTGAAGGAGACCCAGTACTTC	CASSVGGTGVKETQYF
TRBV28	NA	TRBD1	TRBJ1-1	TGTGCCAGCAGACCTACACAGGGGACAAACACTGAAGCTTTCTTT	CASRPTQGTNTEAFF
TRBV28	NA	TRBD1	TRBJ1-5	TGTGCCAGCGACAGGGGAACGAGCAATCAGCCCCAGCATTTT	CASDRGTSNQPQHF
TRBV24-1	NA	TRBD2	TRBJ2-1	TGTGCCACCAGTGACCCCACCCGGACTAGCGGGAGCATAGAGGAGCAGTTCTTC	CATSDPTRTSGSIEEQFF
TRBV18	NA	NA	TRBJ2-7	TGTGCCAGCTCACCACCGTTGGAGGGGATCGAGCAGTACTTC	CASSPPLEGIEQYF
TRBV12-3/TRBV12-4	NA	NA	TRBJ2-1	TGTGCCAGCAGTCCCCGGGGTTGGGGGAATGAGCAGTTCTTC	CASSPRGWGNEQFF
TRBV7-8	NA	TRBD1	TRBJ2-6	TGTGCCAGCAGCTTAAGATCAGGGGGCCTTTCTGGGGCCAACGTCCTGACTTTC	CASSLRSGGLSGANVLTF
TRBV10-3	few	TRBD1	TRBJ2-7	TGTGCCATCGGGACACAGGGGACGGACGAGCAGTACTTC	CAIGTQGTDEQYF
TRBV6-5	few	NA	TRBJ2-3	TGTGCCAGCAGTTACCTAGGACGGGGAGATACGCAGTATTTT	CASSYLGRGDTQYF
TRBV20-1	NA	NA	TRBJ2-1	TGCAGTGCTAGAGATAATGAGGGGTTCTCCTACAATGAGCAGTTCTTC	CSARDNEGFSYNEQFF
TRBV7-6	NA	NA	TRBJ1-2	TGTGCCAGCAGCTTACAGTCTTCCTATGGCTACACCTTC	CASSLQSSYGYTF
TRBV12-3/TRBV12-4	many	NA	TRBJ2-3	TGTGCCAGCAGTGTTCGAGGCACAGATACGCAGTATTTT	CASSVRGTDTQYF
TRBV5-1	NA	NA	TRBJ1-6	TGCGCCAGCAGCTTCGGCAGGGGCAATTCACCCCTCCACTTT	CASSFGRGNSPLHF